These 10 T cell receptor beta chains were all obtained from the same sample, sequenced in a study of blood T cells in healthy people across ages. It was with a sample-barcoded 5' primer and a J-beta primer mix that a second PCR of about 6 to 12 cycles was run. TCRdb used MiXCR to reprocess the 5' RACE reads, holding one entry per CDR3 protein. This sample has over 600,000 distinct CDR3 sequences, with about half found just once. Sequencing was carried out using blood. These TCRs come from a man at least 80 years old in good health.

V is TRBV29-1 and J is TRBJ2-5, with TRBD1 matching 7 bases. V shed 4 bases and J 5 bases; nucleotides not matched to a gene: 7. The CDR3 contains 13 residues. Germline CDR1 and CDR2: SQVTM and ANQGSEA. CDR3 sequence: CSVGGTVHETQYF. For the CDR3, the DNA is TGCAGCGTTGGGGGGACAGTACATGAGACCCAGTACTTC. The full variable domain, rest sourced from reference TRBV29-1 and TRBJ2-5, is SAVISQKPSRDICQRGTSLTIQCQVDSQVTMMFWYRQQPGQSLTLIATANQGSEATYESGFVIDKFPISRPNLTFSTLTVSNMSPEDSSIYLCSVGGTVHETQYFGPGTRLLVL.

V gene TRBV7-8 combines with J gene TRBJ1-5; 7 bases are a match to TRBD1. The ends lost 5 bases at V and 6 bases at J; junction bases unmatched: 7. Per the germline V gene, CDR1 is SGHVS and CDR2 is FQNEAQ. This CDR3 is 14 amino acids long. Here the CDR3 reads CASSKGTDGQPQHF. As DNA, the CDR3 is TGTGCCAGCAGCAAAGGGACAGACGGTCAGCCCCAGCATTTT. Filled out from reference TRBV7-8 and TRBJ1-5, the complete variable domain reads GAGVSQSPRYKVAKRGQDVALRCDPISGHVSLFWYQQALGQGPEFLTYFQNEAQLDKSGLPSDRFFAERPEGSVSTLKIQRTQQEDSAVYLCASSKGTDGQPQHFGDGTRLSIL.

This clonotype came up many times. This sequence joins TRBV6-6 and TRBJ2-7; TRBD2 agrees at 8 bases. V lost 2 bases to trimming and J lost 6 bases; unmatched junction nucleotides: 18. CDR1 and CDR2 (germline): MNHNY, SVGAGI (reference sequence). The CDR3 is 18 amino acids. The DNA for the CDR3 is TGTGCCAGCAGTTACCCGACGGCGTTAGCGGGATCCCCGGGCGAGCAGTACTTC. Protein sequence: CASSYPTALAGSPGEQYF.

J is TRBJ2-1 and V is TRBV11-2; TRBD2 matches 12 bases. Germline V gene sequence: CDR1 SGHAT, CDR2 FQNNGV. After removal of 0 bases from V and 15 bases from J, the junction contained 9 bases not matched to a gene. The CDR3 is 15 residues long. CDR3 bases: TGTGCCAGCAGCTTAGATCACAGACTAGCGGGAGTACTGTTCTTC. This encodes CASSLDHRLAGVLFF.

The chain joins TRBV5-1 to TRBJ2-7; 9 bases align to TRBD1. Germline V CDR1 and CDR2: SGHRS, YFSETQ. V was clipped by 3 bases and J by 5 bases; unmatched bases: 0. This CDR3 is built from 12 residues. The CDR3 reads CASSWDRDEQYF. The CDR3 DNA is TGCGCCAGCAGCTGGGACAGGGACGAGCAGTACTTC.

The V and J genes are TRBV24-1 and TRBJ2-3; 9 positions match TRBD2. This CDR3 spans 13 amino acids. The germline CDR1 and CDR2 sequences are KGHDR and SFDVKD. The V gene end was trimmed by 5 bases and the J gene end by 12 bases; junction bases not matched to a gene: 8. The CDR3 protein is CATSANSGSRQYF. In DNA, the CDR3 is TGTGCCACCAGTGCTAATAGCGGGAGTCGACAGTATTTT.

Comment on this clonotype: A much larger clone lies a single base off, so this may be a read error. The chain uses TRBV9 and TRBJ2-1, with D unclear. Germline values: CDR1 SGDLS, CDR2 YYNGEE. The CDR3 sequence is 13 residues long. V was clipped by 0 bases and J by 10 bases, with 11 bases between them. CDR3 loop: CASSVAARGEQFF. Here the CDR3 DNA reads TGTGCCAGCAGCGTAGCAGCGCGAGGCGAGCAGTTCTTC. The complete variable domain, with remaining parts taken from reference TRBV9 and TRBJ2-1, reads DSGVTQTPKHLITATGQRVTLRCSPRSGDLSVYWYQQSLDQGLQFLIQYYNGEERAKGNILERFSAQQFPDLHSELNLSSLELGDSALYFCASSVAARGEQFFGPGTRLTVL.

The rearrangement joins TRBV19 to TRBJ2-1; 11 bases are a match to TRBD2. The J call is doubtful: the DNA matches TRBJ2-7 better. Germline lookup yields CDR1 LNHDA and CDR2 SQIVND (reference sequence). CDR3 length: 17 amino acids. The CDR3 nucleotides read TGTGCCAGTAGTATGCTCTTAGCGGGAGGGACCTACAATGAGCAGTACTTC. It codes for CASSMLLAGGTYNEQYF.

This clonotype was counted a few times. The chain uses TRBV5-1 and TRBJ2-3; no clear D gene. The CDR3 is made up of 12 amino acids. In germline, CDR1 is SGHRS, CDR2 YFSETQ. Trimming cost V 4 bases and J 8 bases, with 11 bases left between them. CDR3 nucleotide sequence: TGCGCCAGCAGCCCGCCTTCCACTACGCAGTATTTT. Translated, it gives CASSPPSTTQYF.

In the case of this clonotype: One junction end disagrees with the germline gene, perhaps due to a read error. The chain employs TRBV12-3 or TRBV12-4 and TRBJ2-1; 10 positions match TRBD1. The CDR3 length is 15 residues. The CDR3 DNA reads as TGTGCCAGCAGATCGGACAGGGGGGGCTACAATGGGCAGTTCTTC. It codes for CASRSDRGGYNGQFF.